These 32 T cell receptor beta chains share one sample of origin, sequenced in a study of T cell clusters in autoimmune cytopenias. Multiplex touch-down PCR amplified TRB using TRB-A and TRB-B pools in one tube. From the multiplex PCR reads, TCRdb lists one entry per CDR3 protein and no DNA. The sample has around 2,000 distinct CDR3 sequences. TRB amplification used approximately 270 ng of peripheral blood genomic DNA. The sequenced sample was peripheral blood. The receptor set was obtained from a human donor with an autoimmune cytopenia or autoimmune hepatitis (not recorded which).

The rearrangement links TRBV5-1 to TRBJ2-2. CDR1 is SGHRS and CDR2 is YFSETQ in the germline V gene. This CDR3 has 14 amino acids. CDR3 region: CASSLAAVTGELFF.

This clonotype registers medium-sized by frequency. The chain uses TRBV6-6 and TRBJ2-5; the TRBD2 assignment by TCRdb is unverifiable without DNA. From germline, CDR1 is MNHNY and CDR2 SVGAGI (reference sequence). This CDR3 has 17 residues. The CDR3 sequence is CASSSNRLAGVEETQYF.

By frequency, this clonotype is medium-sized. This chain joins TRBV10-3 and TRBJ2-6; the TCRdb call, TRBD1, lacks DNA for checking. Germline lookup yields CDR1 ENHRY and CDR2 SYGVKD. This CDR3 is built from 14 residues. CDR3 loop: CAAAGISGANVLTF.

V usage is TRBV20-1 and J usage is TRBJ2-7; without DNA, the TCRdb call of TRBD1 cannot be checked. Germline-derived CDR1 and CDR2 are DFQATT and SNEGSKA (reference sequence). The CDR3 length is 12 residues. The CDR3 spells CSASGGANEQYF.

According to its frequency, this clonotype is medium-sized (0.01 to 0.1%). The V gene is TRBV6-6, the J gene TRBJ2-1; TCRdb selects TRBD1, and the lack of DNA leaves this call unchecked. In germline, CDR1 is MNHNY, CDR2 SVGAGI (reference sequence). The CDR3 totals 15 residues. CDR3 amino acids: CASTPRGSSYNEQFF.

Considering frequency, this clonotype is medium-sized. The genes are TRBV18 and TRBJ1-1. The CDR3 has 13 residues. Germline V CDR1 and CDR2: KGHSH, LQKENI. The CDR3 reads CASSPQLNTEAFF.

V is TRBV28 and J is TRBJ2-7; the TCRdb D gene call, TRBD1, has no DNA to confirm it. CDR3 length: 18 amino acids. Germline CDR1 and CDR2: MDHEN and SYDVKM. CDR3 protein: CASNLTPPGTVISHEQYF.

The chain carries TRBV19 and TRBJ2-6; there is no DNA to check the TCRdb D call of TRBD1. The CDR3 spans 17 residues. Germline V gene data show CDR1 as LNHDA and CDR2 as SQIVND (reference sequence). The CDR3 is CASSIPRGAAGANVLTF.

This clonotype is large by frequency. This chain uses TRBV15 with TRBJ2-3. CDR3 length: 15 residues. Germline CDR1 reads LNHNV; CDR2 reads YYDKDF (reference sequence). The CDR3 is CATSRDLKSTDTQYF.

Judged by frequency, this clonotype is large. V is TRBV27 and J is TRBJ2-1; TCRdb names TRBD1, which stays unverified in the absence of DNA. Germline V gives CDR1 MNHEY, CDR2 SMNVEV (reference sequence). The CDR3 is 17 residues long. CDR3 region: CASSSPPGRGGFNEQFF.

By frequency, this clonotype is medium-sized. The chain is built from TRBV7-9 and TRBJ2-7. The CDR3 has 15 amino acids. Germline V gives CDR1 SEHNR, CDR2 FQNEAQ (reference sequence). The chain's CDR3 is CASSSSDRGSYEQYF.

Considering frequency, this clonotype is medium-sized. The chain recombines TRBV27 with TRBJ1-1; with no DNA, the TCRdb D assignment of TRBD1 cannot be verified. Germline CDR1 and CDR2: MNHEY and SMNVEV (reference sequence). The CDR3 has 14 amino acids. The CDR3 loop reads CASSPQGPNTEAFF.

The V gene is TRBV18, the J gene TRBJ2-1; absent DNA, TCRdb's TRBD2 call cannot be checked. This CDR3 spans 16 amino acids. Germline V gene data show CDR1 as KGHSH and CDR2 as LQKENI. The CDR3 is CASSPPRLAGEGEQFF.

This clonotype is called medium-sized (0.01 to 0.1%) based on its frequency. This chain uses TRBV12-3 or TRBV12-4 with TRBJ1-1. CDR3 length: 14 amino acids. The CDR3 here is CASSLSGGDTEAFF.

The chain joins TRBV5-4 to TRBJ2-2; as DNA is missing, the TRBD2 call by TCRdb cannot be tested. The germline V gene has CDR1 SGHNT and CDR2 YYREEE (reference sequence). CDR3 size: 17 residues. This chain's CDR3 is CASSPTRGSGYTGELFF.

This clonotype shows up as medium-sized by frequency. The V gene is TRBV30, the J gene TRBJ1-4. From germline, CDR1 is GTSNPN and CDR2 SVGIG (reference sequence). This CDR3 spans 14 amino acids. The CDR3 here is CAWLPDATNEKLFF.

This chain connects TRBV20-1 to TRBJ1-2; TCRdb's D call of TRBD1 is untestable without DNA. Germline assignment: CDR1 DFQATT and CDR2 SNEGSKA (reference sequence). This CDR3 contains 14 residues. The CDR3 loop reads CSAEPPGGFYGYTF.

V is TRBV7-2 and J is TRBJ2-1. Germline loops: CDR1 SGHTA, CDR2 FQGNSA. The CDR3 has 15 residues. CDR3 in amino acids: CASSQTPKAYNEQFF.

This clonotype is classed as medium-sized by frequency. This chain connects TRBV20-1 to TRBJ2-1; TCRdb outputs TRBD1, but without DNA this stays unchecked. The CDR3 loop spans 15 amino acids. Germline V gene lookup returns CDR1 DFQATT and CDR2 SNEGSKA (reference sequence). The CDR3 loop is CSARAGASSYNEQFF.

This chain connects TRBV5-1 to TRBJ1-1; the D gene TCRdb calls, TRBD1, cannot be checked with no DNA. Germline V CDR1 and CDR2: SGHRS, YFSETQ. This CDR3 comprises 16 residues. The chain's CDR3 is CASNAYGASQNTEAFF.

This clonotype ranks as medium-sized in terms of frequency. The rearrangement uses TRBV7-2 and TRBJ2-3; the TCRdb D gene call, TRBD1, has no DNA to confirm it. This CDR3 has 16 amino acids. Germline V lookup: CDR1 SGHTA, CDR2 FQGNSA. The CDR3 protein is CASSLAGTGVADTQYF.

The chain carries TRBV28 and TRBJ1-2; the D call of TRBD1 rests on TCRdb alone, since no DNA is present to check it. Looked up from germline, CDR1 is MDHEN and CDR2 is SYDVKM. The CDR3 has 13 amino acids. The CDR3 reads CASSLGGIYGYTF.

This clonotype is labeled medium-sized based on frequency. The chain is built from TRBV5-1 and TRBJ2-6; TCRdb outputs TRBD2, but without DNA this stays unchecked. The CDR3 is made up of 17 amino acids. Germline CDR1 reads SGHRS; CDR2 reads YFSETQ. CDR3 protein: CASSLGTGPTGANVLTF.

According to its frequency, this clonotype is large. The CDR3: CASTADYGYTF. The chain joins TRBV12-3 or TRBV12-4 to TRBJ1-2. This CDR3 is 11 amino acids long.

Measured by frequency, this clonotype is medium-sized. This rearrangement joins TRBV12-3 or TRBV12-4 to TRBJ2-7. The CDR3 consists of 12 residues. CDR3 protein: CASSLGYYEQYF.

This clonotype is deemed medium-sized by its frequency. The J gene is TRBJ1-2, the V gene TRBV6-5; with no DNA, the TCRdb D assignment of TRBD1 cannot be verified. CDR3 length equals 14 residues. CDR1 is MNHEY, CDR2 SVGAGI, per germline. The CDR3 loop reads CASSYSGQSGGYTF.

By frequency, this clonotype registers medium-sized. The rearrangement joins TRBV6-6 to TRBJ2-2; the TCRdb call, TRBD1, lacks DNA for checking. Germline CDR1 and CDR2: MNHNY and SVGAGI (reference sequence). This CDR3 spans 13 amino acids. The chain's CDR3 is CASAPQSTGELFF.

The CDR3 sequence: CASSLTGREQPQHF. This chain uses TRBV28 with TRBJ1-5; TCRdb's D gene call, TRBD1, goes unchecked for lack of DNA. Germline CDR1 is MDHEN and CDR2 is SYDVKM. This CDR3 is 14 amino acids long.

Measured by frequency, this clonotype is medium-sized (0.01 to 0.1%). The CDR3 protein is CASSSSSTDTQYF. The chain recombines TRBV28 with TRBJ2-3. The CDR3 loop spans 13 amino acids. Germline V gene lookup returns CDR1 MDHEN and CDR2 SYDVKM.

This chain joins TRBV7-9 and TRBJ1-2. Germline values: CDR1 SEHNR, CDR2 FQNEAQ (reference sequence). This CDR3 is 13 amino acids long. The chain's CDR3 is CASGGVMGYGYTF. Full variable domain (missing parts from reference TRBV7-9 and TRBJ1-2): DTGVSQNPRHKITKRGQNVTFRCDPISEHNRLYWYRQTLGQGPEFLTYFQNEAQLEKSRLLSDRFSAERPKGSFSTLEIQRTEQGDSAMYLCASGGVMGYGYTFGSGTRLTVV.

Considering frequency, this clonotype is medium-sized. The J gene is TRBJ1-1, the V gene TRBV10-3; the D gene TCRdb calls, TRBD1, cannot be checked with no DNA. CDR3 length equals 11 residues. Germline V CDR1 and CDR2: ENHRY, SYGVKD. The CDR3 spells CAISVGGQAFF.

This clonotype is labeled large based on frequency. The chain employs TRBV6-6 and TRBJ1-5; TCRdb reports TRBD1, a call that lacks DNA to check it against. Germline V lookup: CDR1 MNHNY, CDR2 SVGAGI (reference sequence). There are 16 residues in the CDR3. The CDR3 sequence: CASSSRQGGSNQPQHF.